One and the same sample provided the 19 T cell receptor beta chains below, sequenced in a study of cytomegalovirus exposure and HLA in healthy donors (dated by TCRdb to 2016 to 2017). Library preparation employed the immunoSEQ multiplex PCR assay. For the multiplex PCR, a mixture combining 60 forward primers for TCR Vbeta segments and 13 reverse primers for TCR Jbeta segments was used. Imported from immuneACCESS, the table was reduced by TCRdb to in-frame sequences with V and J called. These copies leave out some clones; in studies compared against another copy, an unresolved V gene accounts for under half, and the cause of the remainder is not known. This sample is represented by about 120,000 clones; approximately 78% of them were singletons. The top ten constitute about 1.8% of the sample. Material for sequencing was PBMCs. These receptors all stem from a man between 35 and 55 years old in good health and CMV-seronegative.

As to this clone: Other DNA sequences within the sample encode an identical CDR3. The chain links TRBV6-5 to TRBJ2-5, with D unresolved. The V gene's germline CDR1 is MNHEY and CDR2 SVGAGI. V lost 2 bases and J 1 base, leaving 8 bases between the germline ends. The CDR3 consists of 14 residues. CDR3 DNA sequence: TGTGCCAGCAGTTACGGGCCGCTCCAAGAGACCCAGTACTTC. It encodes CASSYGPLQETQYF.

On this clone: One end of the junction fails to match germline, which may point to a read error. The rearrangement joins TRBV27 to TRBJ2-6; TRBD1 is a possible D gene (5 bases). Germline CDR1 and CDR2: MNHEY and SMNVEV (reference sequence). The CDR3 totals 14 residues. CDR3 amino acids: CASSNSGGANGLTF. In DNA, the CDR3 is TGTGCCAGCAGTAACAGTGGTGGGGCCAACGGCCTGACTTTC.

The chain uses TRBV7-9 and TRBJ2-5, with D possibly TRBD1 on 5 matching bases. Germline V CDR1 and CDR2: SEHNR, FQNEAQ (reference sequence). The CDR3 has 15 amino acids. V lost 1 base to trimming and J lost 2 bases, with 11 bases between them. For the CDR3, the DNA is TGTGCCAGCAGCTTAGGCGCCGGACAACAAGAGACCCAGTACTTC. Translated: CASSLGAGQQETQYF.

The rearrangement links TRBV21-1 to TRBJ1-5. TRBV21-1 is described as a pseudogene. The CDR3 has 21 amino acids. The CDR3 reads CASSKAKDGRRGKNSNQPQHF. The CDR3 nucleotides are TGTGCCAGCAGCAAAGCTAAGGATGGTCGCCGGGGAAAAAATAGCAATCAGCCCCAGCATTTT.

The gene calls are TRBV4-1 and TRBJ2-5; 15 nucleotides agree with TRBD2. The ends lost 0 bases at V and 0 bases at J; junction bases unmatched: 5. The CDR3 loop spans 19 amino acids. The germline V gene encodes CDR1 MGHRA and CDR2 YSYEKL. The CDR3 loop reads CASSQDLGLAGGNQETQYF. The CDR3 bases are TGCGCCAGCAGCCAAGACCTCGGACTAGCGGGGGGGAACCAAGAGACCCAGTACTTC.

V usage is TRBV2 and J usage is TRBJ1-1; D is ambiguous. The CDR3 is 13 residues long. CDR1 and CDR2 (germline): SNHLY, FYNNEI. Trimming shortened V by 6 bases and J by 3 bases, and 11 bases separated the two germline ends. As DNA, the CDR3 is TGTGCCAGCAGAGTATTCGGGGACACTGAAGCTTTCTTT. The encoded protein is CASRVFGDTEAFF.

This clone occurred once. This rearrangement joins TRBV29-1 to TRBJ2-1, with TRBD1 matching 7 bases. This CDR3 region has 18 residues. CDR1 SQVTM and CDR2 ANQGSEA come from the germline V gene. The CDR3 spells CRPTGVLARISPYNEQFF. DNA of the CDR3: TGCAGGCCAACAGGGGTGTTAGCGAGGATAAGCCCCTACAATGAGCAGTTCTTC.

This clone was detected only once. The rearrangement uses TRBV4-2 and TRBJ2-7, with 7 positions matching TRBD2. Germline V gives CDR1 LGHNA, CDR2 YNFKEQ. The CDR3 extends over 16 amino acids. Trimming cost V 1 base and J 6 bases; bases outside gene matches: 12. The CDR3, as DNA: TGTGCCAGCAGCCAAGTTCAGGGCGGGAGATTTAGCGAGCAGTACTTC. Translated, it gives CASSQVQGGRFSEQYF.

This clone has a count of ten or more. The chain recombines TRBV7-9 with TRBJ1-4; D perhaps matches TRBD1 (5 bases). CDR3 length: 15 amino acids. Deletions cut 2 bases from V and 7 bases from J, with 14 bases between. Germline values: CDR1 SEHNR, CDR2 FQNEAQ (reference sequence). The CDR3 here is CASSLIRQGGEKLFF. The CDR3 DNA follows: TGTGCCAGCAGCTTAATACGGCAGGGTGGTGAAAAACTGTTTTTT.

The chain employs TRBV25-1 and TRBJ2-5; tentative D call: TRBD1 (6 bases). The V gene's germline CDR1 is MGHDK and CDR2 SYGVNS. The CDR3 runs to 15 residues. V lost 6 bases to trimming and J lost 1 base, with 15 bases between them. CDR3 sequence (DNA): TGTGCCAGCAGCGAGGACCTAGGGGGCCAAGAGACCCAGTACTTC. Encoded protein: CASSEDLGGQETQYF.

This clone appeared a few times. The chain combines TRBV7-2 with TRBJ1-1; no definite D call. With 0 bases removed from V and 4 bases from J, the gap between germline ends came to 9 bases. Germline V gene data show CDR1 as SGHTA and CDR2 as FQGNSA. The CDR3 runs to 14 residues. The CDR3 region has the DNA TGTGCCAGCAGCTTAGCCCCGGCGGTCACTGAAGCTTTCTTT. Its translation is CASSLAPAVTEAFF.

A word on this clone: This CDR3 is also generated by other DNA sequences in the sample. The chain has TRBV11-2 and TRBJ1-6; the D gene is possibly TRBD1 (5 bases). Trimming pared 5 bases from V and 7 bases from J, leaving 15 bases between. This CDR3 has 15 amino acids. The germline gives CDR1 SGHAT, CDR2 FQNNGV. CDR3: CASSLQGLKNSPLHF. CDR3 DNA sequence: TGTGCCAGCAGCCTGCAGGGTCTCAAAAATTCACCCCTCCACTTT.

The rearrangement links TRBV30 to TRBJ2-7; D perhaps matches TRBD1 (7 bases). The CDR3 sequence is 15 residues long. Trimming shortened V by 5 bases and J by 0 bases, and 17 bases separated the two germline ends. Germline V gene lookup returns CDR1 GTSNPN and CDR2 SVGIG (reference sequence). CDR3 nucleotides: TGTGCCTGGGCCAAAACAGGGGACTTCTCCTACGAGCAGTACTTC. It yields the protein CAWAKTGDFSYEQYF.

The rearrangement joins TRBV29-1 to TRBJ2-7; the D gene is possibly TRBD2 (5 bases). Germline loops: CDR1 SQVTM, CDR2 ANQGSEA. Between the trimmed V and J ends, which lost 5 bases and 4 bases, there was a span of 18 bases. This CDR3 is built from 14 residues. CDR3 DNA sequence: TGCAGCGTTTGGGGAGAGGGATTGGGATACGAGCAGTACTTC. It specifies CSVWGEGLGYEQYF.

The chain carries TRBV6-6 and TRBJ2-5; TRBD2 matches 11 bases. The CDR3 length is 16 residues. The germline CDR1 and CDR2 sequences are MNHNY and SVGAGI (reference sequence). V dropped 2 bases and J dropped 5; count of bases not matched to a gene: 7. This CDR3 reads CASSYGFSSGGETQYF. As DNA, the CDR3 is TGTGCCAGCAGTTACGGGTTTTCTAGCGGGGGGGAGACCCAGTACTTC.

V gene TRBV30 combines with J gene TRBJ2-7, with 11 positions matching TRBD2. The V segment lost 0 bases and the J segment 3 bases; nucleotides outside the gene matches: 10. Germline loops: CDR1 GTSNPN, CDR2 SVGIG (reference sequence). The CDR3 spans 17 residues. The CDR3 DNA reads TGTGCCTGGAGTGTCCCTCTTAGCGGGAGGGCCGTCTACGAGCAGTACTTC. It is translated as CAWSVPLSGRAVYEQYF.

The chain joins TRBV19 to TRBJ2-3, with D possibly matching TRBD2 (6 bases). This CDR3 is built from 16 residues. Between the trimmed V and J ends, which lost 0 bases and 5 bases, there was a span of 15 bases. Looked up from germline, CDR1 is LNHDA and CDR2 is SQIVND (reference sequence). The CDR3 nucleotides read TGTGCCAGTAGTATAGAGGGCGGGGCGATCGGAGATACGCAGTATTTT. It encodes CASSIEGGAIGDTQYF.

The chain recombines TRBV4-1 with TRBJ2-7; no firm D call. The CDR3 sequence is 15 residues long. With 2 bases removed from V and 2 bases from J, the gap between germline ends came to 13 bases. CDR1 and CDR2 from the germline V gene are MGHRA and YSYEKL. CDR3 in DNA: TGCGCCAGCAGCCAATCCTTGACACAAACCTACGAGCAGTACTTC. It yields the protein CASSQSLTQTYEQYF.

This rearrangement joins TRBV5-1 to TRBJ1-1, with D perhaps matching TRBD1 (5 bases). Germline V gene lookup returns CDR1 SGHRS and CDR2 YFSETQ. The CDR3 runs 14 residues. V dropped 1 base and J dropped 8 bases, with 15 bases sitting between them. CDR3 sequence: CASSLSGPPSEAFF. For the CDR3, the DNA is TGCGCCAGCAGCTTGTCAGGGCCCCCTTCGGAAGCTTTCTTT.